This T cell receptor beta chain is from a study of T cell changes during pregnancy in multiple sclerosis (dated by TCRdb to between 2018 and 2021). Some background on the complete study: Changes in the T cell repertoire over the course of pregnancy were examined in this study in women with multiple sclerosis.

This clone was detected only once. Its antigen remains undetermined. No qualities accompany the bases; no much larger clone lies one base away. The CDR3 covers 14 residues, taking in both the cysteine and the phenylalanine. Of all the DNA, just the CDR3 is kept, 42 bases in frame from base 1. From the germline V gene, CDR1 is SGDLS and CDR2 is YYNGEE. V lost 1 base and J lost 1 base, and the count of bases not matched to a germline gene is 1. The library was made by the immunoSEQ multiplex PCR assay. TCRdb took this table from immuneACCESS and kept in-frame rearrangements with V and J called. Such tables lack part of the clones; where checked against another copy, unresolved V genes explain under half of the gap, and the rest is unexplained. In all, the sample holds about 45,000 clones, and 80% to 95% of those were seen once. About 0.7% of the sample is taken by the ten largest.

The rearranged segments are TRBV9 and TRBJ1-2; the junction holds 7 bases that match TRBD1. This specimen was CD4+ T cells from peripheral blood mononuclear cells, taken before pregnancy. The clonotype originates from a female donor with multiple sclerosis, enrolled in a pregnancy study. CDR3 sequence: CASSVQGGNYGYTF. The DNA sequence follows: TGTGCCAGCAGCGTACAGGGGGGTAACTATGGCTACACCTTC.